What follows are 14 T cell receptor beta chains derived from one specimen sequenced in a study of blood T cells in healthy people across ages. PCR was performed a second time for roughly 7 to 12 cycles using a sample-barcoded 5' primer and a J-beta primer mix. TCRdb re-derived calls from the 5' RACE reads in MiXCR, one entry per CDR3 protein. This sample has about 570,000 distinct CDR3 sequences; roughly a quarter occur once, and the top ten carry 3% to 4%. These data are also associated with another study on T cells of mothers and their children.

The sample comprised blood. Every receptor here comes from a boy younger than 10 in good health.

DNA of the CDR3: TGTGCCAGCAGCCAAAGCGGGGCAGATACGCAGTATTTT. Translating it yields CASSQSGADTQYF. The genes are TRBV7-3 and TRBJ2-3; 7 bases fit TRBD2. Germline V CDR1 and CDR2: SGHTA, FQGTGA. V was clipped by 5 bases and J by 4 bases; unmatched bases: 3. This CDR3 has 13 residues.

The chain is built from TRBV6-5 and TRBJ2-5, with 10 bases matching TRBD1. CDR1 is MNHEY, CDR2 SVGAGI, per germline. V trimming: 5 bases; J trimming: 3 bases; junction bases outside the gene matches: 6. The CDR3 is made up of 15 amino acids. The DNA for the CDR3 is TGTGCCAGCAGTACCGGGACAGGGGTTAAAGAGACCCAGTACTTC. It encodes CASSTGTGVKETQYF.

The chain combines TRBV7-2 with TRBJ1-3; D gene ambiguous. This CDR3 is built from 14 residues. V was shortened by 3 bases and J by 4 bases, with 10 bases between the two germline ends. CDR1 is SGHTA, CDR2 FQGNSA, per germline. The chain's CDR3 is CASSLGLPGNTIYF. The CDR3 DNA follows: TGTGCCAGCAGCTTGGGGTTACCCGGAAACACCATATATTTT.

This clonotype has more than one count but fewer than ten. The chain joins TRBV14 to TRBJ2-7, with 8 bases lining up with TRBD1. Germline CDR1 is SGHDN and CDR2 is FVKESK. The trim removed 2 bases at V and 6 bases at J, leaving 12 bases unmatched. The CDR3 consists of 16 residues. In DNA, the CDR3 is TGTGCCAGCAGCCAAAGGGAAGGACAGGGTTCGGTCGAGCAGTACTTC. Protein product: CASSQREGQGSVEQYF.

This clonotype has just a few counts. The chain uses TRBV7-2 and TRBJ2-7, with 11 nucleotides matching TRBD2. The J call is uncertain, as TRBJ2-1 better fits the DNA end. The CDR3 runs 15 residues. Germline CDR1 and CDR2: SGHTA and FQGNSA. DNA for the CDR3: TGTGCCAGCAGGCATAGCGGGGGGGCAGCCAATGAGCAGTTCTTC. The encoded protein is CASRHSGGAANEQFF.

The genes are TRBV14 and TRBJ2-1; D is possibly TRBD2 (5 bases). The J call is uncertain, as TRBJ2-5 better fits the DNA end. The germline gives CDR1 SGHDN, CDR2 FVKESK. The CDR3 covers 16 residues. The DNA of the CDR3 is TGTGCCAGCAGCCAGGTCTTGCCGGGATCAATGGAGACCCAGTACTTC. As protein: CASSQVLPGSMETQYF.

V and J are TRBV7-2 and TRBJ2-4; D is possibly TRBD2 (5 bases). V gave up 1 base and J gave up 5 bases, with 6 bases separating them. The CDR3 runs to 13 residues. Per germline, CDR1 SGHTA and CDR2 FQGNSA. CDR3 DNA: TGTGCCAGCAGCTTAGGAGCGGAAAACATTCAGTACTTC. This translates into CASSLGAENIQYF.

V and J are TRBV27 and TRBJ2-1, with TRBD1 as a possible D gene (6 bases). This CDR3 comprises 12 residues. V gave up 5 bases and J gave up 8 bases, with 10 bases separating them. From germline, CDR1 is MNHEY and CDR2 SMNVEV (reference sequence). CDR3 in DNA: TGTGCCAGCAGTGCCAGGGGTCATGAGCAGTTCTTC. Translation: CASSARGHEQFF.

The chain links TRBV13 to TRBJ2-3, with D uncertain. The CDR3 length is 13 residues. V lost 2 bases and J 4 bases, leaving 7 bases between the germline ends. CDR1 and CDR2 (germline): PRHDT, FYEKMQ (reference sequence). The CDR3 DNA is TGTGCCAGCAGCTTAAGTGCTGCAGATACGCAGTATTTT. The encoded protein is CASSLSAADTQYF.

The gene calls are TRBV5-1 and TRBJ2-7, with a tentative D call TRBD1 (6 bases). This CDR3 has 15 amino acids. Germline assignment: CDR1 SGHRS and CDR2 YFSETQ. V was clipped by 0 bases and J by 1 base, with 11 bases between them. The CDR3 region has the DNA TGCGCCAGCAGCTTGGGGGCAGGGGTTTCCTACGAGCAGTACTTC. This encodes CASSLGAGVSYEQYF.

This clonotype was observed a handful of times. The CDR3 sequence: CASSPGLKAGRGSYEQYF. DNA of the CDR3: TGTGCCAGCAGCCCCGGTTTGAAGGCGGGGAGGGGATCCTACGAGCAGTACTTC. The chain has TRBV14 and TRBJ2-7; TRBD2 matches at 7 bases. V lost 4 bases, J lost 1 base, and 16 bases stayed unmatched. Germline V gene sequence: CDR1 SGHDN, CDR2 FVKESK. The CDR3 totals 18 residues.

The chain recombines TRBV7-9 with TRBJ2-5, with 9 bases that match TRBD2. The germline V gene encodes CDR1 SEHNR and CDR2 FQNEAQ (reference sequence). V was clipped by 5 bases and J by 11 bases; unmatched bases: 15. This CDR3 region has 15 residues. The CDR3: CASSPAGLAGLEQYF. The CDR3 nucleotides are TGTGCCAGCAGCCCAGCAGGGCTAGCGGGGCTAGAGCAGTACTTC.

This clonotype has a handful of counts. The rearrangement links TRBV20-1 to TRBJ2-7; D gene ambiguous. V lost 1 base to trimming and J lost 1 base, with 17 bases between them. The CDR3 has 16 residues. Per the germline V gene, CDR1 is DFQATT and CDR2 is SNEGSKA (reference sequence). CDR3 region: CSARVGTGLRSYEQYF. CDR3 DNA sequence: TGCAGTGCTAGAGTAGGTACTGGTCTTAGGTCCTACGAGCAGTACTTC.

V and J are TRBV7-8 and TRBJ2-7, with 7 bases matching TRBD1. The CDR3 is 12 amino acids. V dropped 4 bases and J dropped 12; count of bases not matched to a gene: 9. The germline V gene has CDR1 SGHVS and CDR2 FQNEAQ. The CDR3 reads CASSYSTGLAYF. In DNA form, the CDR3 reads TGTGCCAGCAGCTACTCGACAGGGCTGGCGTACTTC.